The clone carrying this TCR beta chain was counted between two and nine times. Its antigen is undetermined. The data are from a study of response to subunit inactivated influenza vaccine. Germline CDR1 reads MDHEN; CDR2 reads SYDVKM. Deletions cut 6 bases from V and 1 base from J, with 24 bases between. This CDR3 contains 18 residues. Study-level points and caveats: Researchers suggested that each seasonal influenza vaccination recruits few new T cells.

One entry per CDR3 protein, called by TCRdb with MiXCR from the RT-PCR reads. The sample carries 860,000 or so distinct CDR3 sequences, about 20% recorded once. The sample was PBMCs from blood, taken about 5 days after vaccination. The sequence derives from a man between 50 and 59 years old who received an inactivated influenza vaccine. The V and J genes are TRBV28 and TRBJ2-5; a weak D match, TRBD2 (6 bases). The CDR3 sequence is CASRQETFSGIIQETQYF. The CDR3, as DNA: TGTGCCAGCAGACAAGAGACATTTAGCGGTATAATCCAAGAGACCCAGTACTTC.